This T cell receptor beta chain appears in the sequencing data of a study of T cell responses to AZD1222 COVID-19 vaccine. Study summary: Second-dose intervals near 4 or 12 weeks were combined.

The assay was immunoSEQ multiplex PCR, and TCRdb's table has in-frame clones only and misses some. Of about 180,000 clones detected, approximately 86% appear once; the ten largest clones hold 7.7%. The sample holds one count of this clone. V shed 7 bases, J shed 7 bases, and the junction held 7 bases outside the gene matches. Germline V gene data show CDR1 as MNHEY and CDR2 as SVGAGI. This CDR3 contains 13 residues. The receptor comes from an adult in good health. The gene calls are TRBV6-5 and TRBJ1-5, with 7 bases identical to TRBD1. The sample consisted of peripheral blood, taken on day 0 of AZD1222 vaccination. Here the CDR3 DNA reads TGTGCCAGCACCGCAGGGGGTGGGCAGCCCCAGCATTTT. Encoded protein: CASTAGGGQPQHF.